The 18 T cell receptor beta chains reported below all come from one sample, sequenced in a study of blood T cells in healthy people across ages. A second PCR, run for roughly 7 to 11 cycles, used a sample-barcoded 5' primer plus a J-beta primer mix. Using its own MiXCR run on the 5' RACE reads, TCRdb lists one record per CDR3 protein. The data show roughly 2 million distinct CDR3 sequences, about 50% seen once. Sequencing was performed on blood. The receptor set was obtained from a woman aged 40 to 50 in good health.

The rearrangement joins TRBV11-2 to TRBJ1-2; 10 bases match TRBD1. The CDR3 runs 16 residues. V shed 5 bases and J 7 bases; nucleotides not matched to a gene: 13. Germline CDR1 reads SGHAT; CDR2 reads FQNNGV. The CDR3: CASSPPRRTGGPGYTF. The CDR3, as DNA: TGTGCCAGCAGCCCCCCCCGTAGGACAGGGGGGCCTGGCTACACCTTC. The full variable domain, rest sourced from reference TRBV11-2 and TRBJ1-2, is EAGVAQSPRYKIIEKRQSVAFWCNPISGHATLYWYQQILGQGPKLLIQFQNNGVVDDSQLPKDRFSAERLKGVDSTLKIQPAKLEDSAVYLCASSPPRRTGGPGYTFGSGTRLTVV.

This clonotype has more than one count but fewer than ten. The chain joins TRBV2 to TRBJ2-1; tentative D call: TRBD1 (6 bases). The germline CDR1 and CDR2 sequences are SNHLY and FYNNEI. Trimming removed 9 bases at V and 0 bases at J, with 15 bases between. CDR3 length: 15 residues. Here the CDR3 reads CASFTGTSSYNEQFF. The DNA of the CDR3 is TGTGCCAGTTTTACCGGGACAAGCTCCTACAATGAGCAGTTCTTC.

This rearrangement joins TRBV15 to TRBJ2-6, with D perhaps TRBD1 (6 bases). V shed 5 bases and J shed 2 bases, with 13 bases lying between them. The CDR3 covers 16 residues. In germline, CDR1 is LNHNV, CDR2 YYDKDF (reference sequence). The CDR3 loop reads CATSPQGGTGANVLTF. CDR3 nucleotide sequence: TGTGCCACCAGCCCTCAAGGGGGTACTGGGGCCAACGTCCTGACTTTC.

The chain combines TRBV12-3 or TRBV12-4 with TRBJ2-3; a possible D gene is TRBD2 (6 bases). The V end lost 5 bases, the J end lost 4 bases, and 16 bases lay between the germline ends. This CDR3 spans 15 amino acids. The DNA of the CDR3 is TGTGCCAGCAGTACCCCAGGAGCTAGCGCAGATACGCAGTATTTT. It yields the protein CASSTPGASADTQYF.

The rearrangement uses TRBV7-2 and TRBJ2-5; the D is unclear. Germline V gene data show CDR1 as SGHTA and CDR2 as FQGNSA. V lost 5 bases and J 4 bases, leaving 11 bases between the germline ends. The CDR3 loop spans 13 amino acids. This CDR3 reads CASSPDFGETQYF. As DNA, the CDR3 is TGTGCCAGCAGCCCAGATTTCGGAGAGACCCAGTACTTC.

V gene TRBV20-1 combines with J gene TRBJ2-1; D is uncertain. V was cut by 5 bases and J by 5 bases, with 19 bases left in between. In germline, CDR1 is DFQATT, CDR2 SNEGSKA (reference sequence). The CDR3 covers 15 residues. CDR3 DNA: TGCAGTGCTTCACCGACCTCCGGAATAAACAATGAGCAGTTCTTC. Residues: CSASPTSGINNEQFF.

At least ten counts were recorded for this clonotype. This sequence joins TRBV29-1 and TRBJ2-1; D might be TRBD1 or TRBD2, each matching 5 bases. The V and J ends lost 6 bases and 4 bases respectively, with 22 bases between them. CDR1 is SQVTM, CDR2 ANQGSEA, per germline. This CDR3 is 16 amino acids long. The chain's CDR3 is CSVQKPGTETYNEQFF. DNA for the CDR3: TGCAGCGTGCAAAAACCCGGGACGGAGACGTACAATGAGCAGTTCTTC.

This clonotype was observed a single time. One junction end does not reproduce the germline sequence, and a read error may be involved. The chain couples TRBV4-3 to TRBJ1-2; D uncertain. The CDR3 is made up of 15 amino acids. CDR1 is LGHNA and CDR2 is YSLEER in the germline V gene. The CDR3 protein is CTSSQDRHGNYGYTF. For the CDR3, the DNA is TGCACCAGCAGCCAAGACCGCCACGGAAACTATGGCTACACCTTC.

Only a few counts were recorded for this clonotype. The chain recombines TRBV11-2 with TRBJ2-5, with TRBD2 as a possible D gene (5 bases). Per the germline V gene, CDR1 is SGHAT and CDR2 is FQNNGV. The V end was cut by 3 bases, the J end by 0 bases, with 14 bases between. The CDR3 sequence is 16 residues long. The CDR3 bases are TGTGCCAGCAGCTTCGTCCGGGGTCAGTACCAAGAGACCCAGTACTTC. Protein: CASSFVRGQYQETQYF.

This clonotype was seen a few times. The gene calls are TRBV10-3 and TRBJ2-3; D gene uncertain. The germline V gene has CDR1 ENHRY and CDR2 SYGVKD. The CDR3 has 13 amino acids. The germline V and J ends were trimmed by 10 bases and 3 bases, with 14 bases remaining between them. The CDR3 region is CATEKTQTDTQYF. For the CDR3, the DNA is TGTGCCACCGAAAAGACTCAGACAGATACGCAGTATTTT.

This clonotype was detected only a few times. CDR3 sequence: CASSFWTSYGYTF. DNA for the CDR3: TGTGCCAGCAGTTTCTGGACATCCTATGGCTACACCTTC. The chain links TRBV12-3 or TRBV12-4 to TRBJ1-2; weak D call: TRBD1 (5 bases). This CDR3 comprises 13 residues. With 3 bases removed from V and 4 bases from J, the gap between germline ends came to 9 bases.

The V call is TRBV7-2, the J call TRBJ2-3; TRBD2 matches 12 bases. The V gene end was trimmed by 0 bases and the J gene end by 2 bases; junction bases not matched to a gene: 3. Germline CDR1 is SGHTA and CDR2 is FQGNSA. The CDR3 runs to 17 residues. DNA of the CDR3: TGTGCCAGCAGCTTAGCCGGACTAGCGGGGAACACAGATACGCAGTATTTT. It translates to CASSLAGLAGNTDTQYF.

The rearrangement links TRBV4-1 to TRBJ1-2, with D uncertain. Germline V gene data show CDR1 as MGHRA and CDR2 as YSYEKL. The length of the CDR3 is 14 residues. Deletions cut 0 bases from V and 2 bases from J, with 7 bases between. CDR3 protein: CASSQEVGNYGYTF. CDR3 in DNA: TGCGCCAGCAGCCAAGAAGTGGGGAACTATGGCTACACCTTC.

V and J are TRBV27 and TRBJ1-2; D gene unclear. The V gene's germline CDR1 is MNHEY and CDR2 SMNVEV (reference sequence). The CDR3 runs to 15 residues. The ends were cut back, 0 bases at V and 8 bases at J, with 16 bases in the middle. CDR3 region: CASSLSLQPTWGYTF. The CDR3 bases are TGTGCCAGCAGTTTATCGTTACAGCCGACATGGGGCTACACCTTC.

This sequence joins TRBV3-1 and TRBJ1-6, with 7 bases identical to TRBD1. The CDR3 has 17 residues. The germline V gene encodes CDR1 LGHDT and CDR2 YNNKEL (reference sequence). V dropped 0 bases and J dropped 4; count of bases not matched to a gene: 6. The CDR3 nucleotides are TGTGCCAGCAGCCAAGAGGGCAAGGGACAGTATAATTCACCCCTCCACTTT. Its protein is CASSQEGKGQYNSPLHF.

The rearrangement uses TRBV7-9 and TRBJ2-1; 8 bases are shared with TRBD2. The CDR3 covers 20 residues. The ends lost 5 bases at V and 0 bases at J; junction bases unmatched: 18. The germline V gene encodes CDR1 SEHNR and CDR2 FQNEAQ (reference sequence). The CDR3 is CASSPVRSSGGTSSYNEQFF. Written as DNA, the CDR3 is TGTGCCAGCAGCCCAGTGCGTTCAAGCGGGGGCACAAGCTCCTACAATGAGCAGTTCTTC.

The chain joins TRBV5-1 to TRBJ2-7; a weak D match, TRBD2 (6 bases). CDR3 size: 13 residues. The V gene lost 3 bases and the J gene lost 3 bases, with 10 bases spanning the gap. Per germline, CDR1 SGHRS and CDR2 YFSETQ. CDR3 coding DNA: TGCGCCAGCAGCTGTGGGGAGGACTACGAGCAGTACTTC. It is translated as CASSCGEDYEQYF.

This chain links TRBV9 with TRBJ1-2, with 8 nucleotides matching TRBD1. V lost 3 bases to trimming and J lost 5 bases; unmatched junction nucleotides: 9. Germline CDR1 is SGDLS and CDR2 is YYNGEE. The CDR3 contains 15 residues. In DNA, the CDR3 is TGTGCCAGCAGCGGAAAAGGGACAGGAAATTATGGCTACACCTTC. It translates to CASSGKGTGNYGYTF.